What follows is one TCR beta chain and its context. Its antigen remains unidentified. The data originate from a study of CXCR3-negative and CXCR3-positive naive CD8 T cells. General study findings and limits: TRB CDR3s of CXCR3-positive naive cells were more hydrophobic than those of CXCR3-negative naive cells. With surface CD5 comparable between naive subsets, TCR strength was estimated using properties derived from the TRB CDR3.

Per germline, CDR1 SGHRS and CDR2 YFSETQ. The CDR3 is made up of 14 amino acids. It was by 5' RACE with UMI labels that the TRB cDNA libraries were prepared. One entry per CDR3 protein, without DNA, is what TCRdb gives after re-calling the 5' RACE reads. Here the sample table reports some 120,000 distinct CDR3 sequences. The source is a human donor in good health. Some clones in this sample may be carry-over from other donors' samples. The chain joins TRBV5-1 to TRBJ2-7; TCRdb selects TRBD1, and the lack of DNA leaves this call unchecked. Sequencing was performed on naive CXCR3+ CD8+ T cells from blood. Subset here: CD45RO-CCR7+CD27+CD95- naive CD8+ T cells expressing CXCR3 (TNR3+). The CDR3 reads CASSLQGFSYERYF.